The clone carrying this TCR beta chain was seen many times. Antigen unknown. Every diagnosis used clinical symptoms, serum thyroxine and TRAb, thyroid ultrasound and orbital computed tomography. The CDR3 consists of 17 residues. Germline CDR1 is SGHRS and CDR2 is YFSETQ. With 3 bases clipped from V and 2 bases from J, the junction kept 12 bases outside the gene matches. The source of the sample is a study of T cells in Graves' hyperthyroidism and ophthalmopathy. Study context: Peripheral blood was taken when the disease was first diagnosed, before any treatment began. Points from the study as a whole: Separation of ophthalmopathy from stable hyperthyroidism was achieved by a 13 V-J model. Ophthalmopathy was identified by the model a median about six months ahead of onset.

The TCR beta CDR3 regions underwent amplification using RNA transcripts as the source. Initially, a first-round RT-PCR of the TCR CDR3 employed the HTBI primer set. Via MiXCR, TCRdb re-called the multiplex PCR reads, giving one row per CDR3 protein. The table includes about 590,000 distinct CDR3 sequences, around 16% detected once. The genes are TRBV5-1 and TRBJ2-3; 7 nucleotides match TRBD1. The TCR was taken from a woman aged 25 to 39 with Graves' hyperthyroidism. Sequencing was done on a sample of blood. For the CDR3, the DNA is TGCGCCAGCAGCTCCTCTCCAGGGGGTAGCGTCACAGATACGCAGTATTTT. Translated, it gives CASSSSPGGSVTDTQYF.